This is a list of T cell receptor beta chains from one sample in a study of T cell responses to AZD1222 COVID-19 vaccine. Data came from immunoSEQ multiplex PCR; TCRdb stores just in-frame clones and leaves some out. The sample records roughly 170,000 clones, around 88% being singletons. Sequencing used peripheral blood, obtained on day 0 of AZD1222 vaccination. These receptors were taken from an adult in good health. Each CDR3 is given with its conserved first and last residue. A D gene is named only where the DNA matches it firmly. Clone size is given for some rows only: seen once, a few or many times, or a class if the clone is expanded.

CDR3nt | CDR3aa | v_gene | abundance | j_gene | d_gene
TGCAGTGCCCGAATGGGCCACTTC | CSARMGHF | TRBV20-1 | - | TRBJ2-5 | -
TGTGCCAGCAGCTCCATGGGAATGGACGGCTACACTGAAGCTTTCTTT | CASSSMGMDGYTEAFF | TRBV7-9 | - | TRBJ1-1 | -
TGTGCCAGCAGTCCGAGGACAGGGAGGAGGATGAACACTGAAGCTTTCTTT | CASSPRTGRRMNTEAFF | TRBV27 | - | TRBJ1-1 | TRBD1
TGTGCCAGCAGTGAGACACTTAACTATGGCTACACCTTC | CASSETLNYGYTF | TRBV2 | - | TRBJ1-2 | -
TGTGCCAGCAGTCGGCTCCAACGCAATTCACCCCTCCACTTT | CASSRLQRNSPLHF | TRBV6-2/TRBV6-3 | - | TRBJ1-6 | -
TGTGCCAGCAGTTACGCCCTCGGAAGTCACAATGAGCAGTTCTTC | CASSYALGSHNEQFF | TRBV6-2/TRBV6-3 | - | TRBJ2-1 | -
TGTGCCTGGAGGCATCGACTAGTCAGTTACTCCTACGAGCAGTACTTC | CAWRHRLVSYSYEQYF | TRBV30 | once | TRBJ2-7 | -
TGTGCCAGCAGCCCCCAGGGGGCTCGCAATGAAAAACTGTTTTTT | CASSPQGARNEKLFF | TRBV7-9 | - | TRBJ1-4 | TRBD1
TGTGCCACCAGCAGCGGCGGACAGTTTAGCTCCTATAATTCACCCCTCCACTTT | CATSSGGQFSSYNSPLHF | TRBV15 | - | TRBJ1-6 | -
TGCAGCTTCGCCGTGGGACCCACAGATACGCAGTATTTT | CSFAVGPTDTQYF | TRBV29-1 | - | TRBJ2-3 | -
TGTGCCAGCAGCACCCTTAGGGGCGGATATGGCTACACCTTC | CASSTLRGGYGYTF | TRBV11-2 | - | TRBJ1-2 | -
TGTGCCAGCACTCGACAGGGTCGCACTGAAGCTTTCTTT | CASTRQGRTEAFF | TRBV18 | - | TRBJ1-1 | TRBD1
TGTGCCAGCAGGCGGGACATAACCGTCTATGGCTACACCTTC | CASRRDITVYGYTF | TRBV27 | few | TRBJ1-2 | -
TGTGCCAGCAGCATCCTAGCGGGGGGCTCCACAGATACGCAGTATTTT | CASSILAGGSTDTQYF | TRBV7-2 | - | TRBJ2-3 | TRBD2
TGTGCCAGCAGTGATGGGACCGGGAATGAAAAACTGTTTTTT | CASSDGTGNEKLFF | TRBV2 | once | TRBJ1-4 | -
TGTGCCAGCCAAATCGGACTGGGAAACAATGAGCAGTTCTTC | CASQIGLGNNEQFF | TRBV6-5 | - | TRBJ2-1 | -
TGTGCCTGGACCCGGGACAGAGGCGCTTCCTTCTATAATTCACCCCTCCACTTT | CAWTRDRGASFYNSPLHF | TRBV30 | - | TRBJ1-6 | TRBD1
TGTGCCAGCAGTGATCAGCGGGGGTCCTACAATGAGCAGTTCTTC | CASSDQRGSYNEQFF | TRBV2 | - | TRBJ2-1 | TRBD2
TGTGCCAGCAGTCCCCCCGGGAGAGGGGATCATCAGCCCCAGCATTTT | CASSPPGRGDHQPQHF | TRBV6-2/TRBV6-3 | - | TRBJ1-5 | -
TGTGCCAGCAGCCCCCAGGGGGCGCGGGAGACCCAGTACTTC | CASSPQGARETQYF | TRBV7-9 | - | TRBJ2-5 | TRBD1
TGCGCCAGCAGCTCACGTGGACAGGGCTTGAATCAGCCCCAGCATTTT | CASSSRGQGLNQPQHF | TRBV4-1 | - | TRBJ1-5 | TRBD1
TGTGCCAGCTGGGGGGGATTTGGGACAGATACGCAGTATTTT | CASWGGFGTDTQYF | TRBV3-1/TRBV3-2 | - | TRBJ2-3 | TRBD2
TGTGCCGCGGACCGATTTGAAACTGAAGCTTTCTTT | CAADRFETEAFF | TRBV2 | - | TRBJ1-1 | -
TGTGCCAGTAGTAGACAGGGGATTTACGAGCAGTACTTC | CASSRQGIYEQYF | TRBV19 | - | TRBJ2-7 | TRBD1
TGTGCCAGTAGTATTAGTGACTCCTTATATGGCTACACCTTC | CASSISDSLYGYTF | TRBV19 | - | TRBJ1-2 | -
TGCGCCAGCAGTCAACAGTCCGGGACGGTTTATGGCTACACCTTC | CASSQQSGTVYGYTF | TRBV4-1 | - | TRBJ1-2 | -
TGTGCCAGCAGCTTAGCACAGGGGCGTACTGGAAACACCATATATTTT | CASSLAQGRTGNTIYF | TRBV7-9 | - | TRBJ1-3 | TRBD1
TGCGCCAGCAGTGACTCGGGGGGAGACTACAATGAGCAGTTCTTC | CASSDSGGDYNEQFF | TRBV10-2 | once | TRBJ2-1 | TRBD2
TGCGCCAGCAGTGAGTCAGAGGAACCCACTGAAGCTTTCTTT | CASSESEEPTEAFF | TRBV10-2 | - | TRBJ1-1 | -
TGTGCCAGCAGCCCTGGACAGGGGACCTATGGCTACACCTTC | CASSPGQGTYGYTF | TRBV3-1/TRBV3-2 | few | TRBJ1-2 | TRBD1
TGTGCCAGCAGCTTGGGGGGGCGAGATGGCTACACCTTC | CASSLGGRDGYTF | TRBV5-4 | - | TRBJ1-2 | -
TGTGCCAGCTCACCTGGACAGGGCAGGGGCTACAATGAGCAGTTCTTC | CASSPGQGRGYNEQFF | TRBV18 | - | TRBJ2-1 | TRBD1
TGCGCCAGCAGTGACTCCTCCTACAGGTTTCCCAATCAGCCCCAGCATTTT | CASSDSSYRFPNQPQHF | TRBV10-2 | few | TRBJ1-5 | -
TGTGCCAGCAGGGCGCTTCGGACAGGGTGGGAGACCCAGTACTTC | CASRALRTGWETQYF | TRBV28 | once | TRBJ2-5 | TRBD1
TGTGCCAGTAGTGGTGACAGGGCCCAAGGCTACACCTTC | CASSGDRAQGYTF | TRBV19 | - | TRBJ1-2 | TRBD1
TGTGCCAGCAGCGTAGCCGGTATAACCCAGTACTTC | CASSVAGITQYF | TRBV9 | once | TRBJ2-5 | -
TGTGCCAGCACCCGGGGGCGCCCGGGCAATCAGCCCCAGCATTTT | CASTRGRPGNQPQHF | TRBV2 | - | TRBJ1-5 | -
TGTGCCAGCAGCCTTAGCGGGAGTTACACAGATACGCAGTATTTT | CASSLSGSYTDTQYF | TRBV3-1/TRBV3-2 | - | TRBJ2-3 | TRBD2
TGTGCCAGCAGTTACTCAGGGAGGCGGACTAACTATGGCTACACCTTC | CASSYSGRRTNYGYTF | TRBV6-5 | - | TRBJ1-2 | -
TGTGCCTGGAGTGGGGGACAGCTAATGACTAAACTGTTTTTT | CAWSGGQLMTKLFF | TRBV30 | - | TRBJ1-4 | TRBD1
TGTGCCAGCAGCCCCCGGGCCTCAGGTTTTCTCCCCTATGGCTACACCTTC | CASSPRASGFLPYGYTF | TRBV7-2 | few | TRBJ1-2 | -
TGTGCCAGCAGCTTGGGACAGGGTGTTTACGAGCAGTACTTC | CASSLGQGVYEQYF | TRBV13 | - | TRBJ2-7 | TRBD1
TGTGCCTGGAGGACGGGGGGCGGAACTGAAGCTTTCTTT | CAWRTGGGTEAFF | TRBV30 | - | TRBJ1-1 | -
TGTGCCAGCAGCTCCCTCCAGGGGGAGACCCAGTACTTC | CASSSLQGETQYF | TRBV7-3 | - | TRBJ2-5 | -
TGTGCCAGCGGTAGCGGCGCGAACACCGGGGAGCTGTTTTTT | CASGSGANTGELFF | TRBV28 | - | TRBJ2-2 | -
TGTGCCAGCAGCTTGGGCACGAGATTCTCTGGAAACACCATATATTTT | CASSLGTRFSGNTIYF | TRBV7-6 | few | TRBJ1-3 | -
TGTGCCAGCAGTGGGGCCAGGACCTACAATGAGCAGTTCTTC | CASSGARTYNEQFF | TRBV25-1 | - | TRBJ2-1 | -
TGTGCCAGCAGCCCCTCCGGGGGATACGAGCAGTACTTC | CASSPSGGYEQYF | TRBV12-3/TRBV12-4 | - | TRBJ2-7 | -
TGTGCCAGTAGACCCCGGGGAGGAATCTACAATGAGCAGTTCTTC | CASRPRGGIYNEQFF | TRBV19 | - | TRBJ2-1 | -
TGTGCCAGCAGTTACTCGCCAGGGGCTGGTGGCTACACCTTC | CASSYSPGAGGYTF | TRBV6-2/TRBV6-3 | - | TRBJ1-2 | -